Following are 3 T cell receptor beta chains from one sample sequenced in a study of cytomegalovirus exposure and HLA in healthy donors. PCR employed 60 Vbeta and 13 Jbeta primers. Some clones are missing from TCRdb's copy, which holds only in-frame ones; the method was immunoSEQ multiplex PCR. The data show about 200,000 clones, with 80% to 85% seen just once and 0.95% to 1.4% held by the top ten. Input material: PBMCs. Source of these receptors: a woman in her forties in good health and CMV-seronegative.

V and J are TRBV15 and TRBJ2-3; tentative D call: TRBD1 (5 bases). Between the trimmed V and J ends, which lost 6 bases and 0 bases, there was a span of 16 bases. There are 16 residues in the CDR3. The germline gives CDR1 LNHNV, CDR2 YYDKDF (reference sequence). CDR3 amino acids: CATSRGNPASTDTQYF. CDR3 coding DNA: TGTGCCACCAGTAGGGGAAATCCAGCTAGCACAGATACGCAGTATTTT.

This CDR3 is CASSGDREGEKLFF. The CDR3 coding sequence is TGTGCCAGCAGCGGGGACAGGGAGGGTGAAAAACTGTTTTTT. The chain has TRBV5-4 and TRBJ1-4; TRBD1 matches 9 bases. The CDR3 consists of 14 residues. Germline V gene lookup returns CDR1 SGHNT and CDR2 YYREEE (reference sequence). With 4 bases clipped from V and 7 bases from J, the junction kept 5 bases outside the gene matches.

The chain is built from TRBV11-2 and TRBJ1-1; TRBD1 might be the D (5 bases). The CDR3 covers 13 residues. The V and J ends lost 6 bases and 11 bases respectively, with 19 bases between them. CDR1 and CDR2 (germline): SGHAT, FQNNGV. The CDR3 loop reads CASSTNVAGSAFF. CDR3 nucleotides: TGTGCCAGCAGTACAAACGTGGCAGGGTCGGCTTTCTTT.